This TCR beta chain was recorded in a study of blood T cell repertoires in COVID-19. Across the whole study: Material from acute and convalescent COVID-19 was sourced from the United States, Italy and Spain. From T cells, B-cell-depleted T cells, or PBMCs came the material, which was cDNA or gDNA.

The CDR3 runs to 12 residues. Trimming removed 5 bases from V and 5 bases from J, with 9 bases in between. CDR1 is SEHNR and CDR2 is FQNEAQ in the germline V gene (reference sequence). Authors' data handling: Estimation of nucleated cell counts was performed using reference gene primer amplification. Assay: immunoSEQ multiplex PCR; the TCRdb copy retains only in-frame clones and omits some. Clone size and the V and J calls come from that table; the DNA yielded D and trimming. This sample carries roughly 230,000 clones, roughly 81% of them seen once, and the ten largest clones take less than 4.5%. The sample was peripheral blood. This clonotype was sampled from a man in his forties or fifties with acute or convalescent COVID-19. The chain is built from TRBV7-9 and TRBJ2-5; D is uncertain. The CDR3, as DNA: TGTGCCAGCAGCCCAGTGGCTGAGACCCAGTACTTC. This gives the protein CASSPVAETQYF. Full variable domain (rest looked up from reference TRBV7-9 and TRBJ2-5): DTGVSQNPRHKITKRGQNVTFRCDPISEHNRLYWYRQTLGQGPEFLTYFQNEAQLEKSRLLSDRFSAERPKGSFSTLEIQRTEQGDSAMYLCASSPVAETQYFGPGTRLLVL.